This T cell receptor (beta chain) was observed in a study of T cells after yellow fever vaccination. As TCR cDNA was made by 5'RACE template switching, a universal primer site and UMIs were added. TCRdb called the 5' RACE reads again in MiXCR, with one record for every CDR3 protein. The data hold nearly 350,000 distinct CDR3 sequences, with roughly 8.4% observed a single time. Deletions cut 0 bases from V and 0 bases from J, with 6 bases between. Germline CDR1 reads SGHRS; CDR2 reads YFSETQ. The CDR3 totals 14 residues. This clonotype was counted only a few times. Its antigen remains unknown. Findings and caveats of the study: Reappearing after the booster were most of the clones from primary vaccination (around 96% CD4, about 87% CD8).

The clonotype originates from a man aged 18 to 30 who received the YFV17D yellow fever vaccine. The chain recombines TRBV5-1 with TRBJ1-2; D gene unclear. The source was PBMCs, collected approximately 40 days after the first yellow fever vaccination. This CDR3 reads CASSLAPANYGYTF. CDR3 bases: TGCGCCAGCAGCTTGGCCCCGGCTAACTATGGCTACACCTTC.